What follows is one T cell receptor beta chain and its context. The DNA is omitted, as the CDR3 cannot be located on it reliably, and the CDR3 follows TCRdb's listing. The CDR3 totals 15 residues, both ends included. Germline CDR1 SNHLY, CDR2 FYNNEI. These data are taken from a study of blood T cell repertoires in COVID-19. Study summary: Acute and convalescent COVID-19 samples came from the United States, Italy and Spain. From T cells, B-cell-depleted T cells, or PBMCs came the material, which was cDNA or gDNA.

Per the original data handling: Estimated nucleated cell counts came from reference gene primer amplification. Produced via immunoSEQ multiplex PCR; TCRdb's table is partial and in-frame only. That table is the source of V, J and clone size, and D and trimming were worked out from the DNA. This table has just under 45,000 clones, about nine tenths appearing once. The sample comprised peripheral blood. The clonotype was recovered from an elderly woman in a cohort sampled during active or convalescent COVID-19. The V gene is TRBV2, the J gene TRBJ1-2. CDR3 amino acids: CASSEWGVGIGDHTF.